The next 6 T cell receptor beta chains were all read from a single sample in a study of cytomegalovirus exposure and HLA in healthy donors. Vbeta (60) and Jbeta (13) primers were used in the PCR. The table came from immunoSEQ multiplex PCR; TCRdb's copy has only in-frame clones and leaves some out. The sample lists some 140,000 clones; around 72% were seen once. Sequenced input: PBMCs. The receptors shown here come from a woman aged 40 to 55 in good health and CMV-seronegative.

The chain recombines TRBV7-2 with TRBJ2-3; D possibly corresponds to TRBD1 (6 bases). Germline values: CDR1 SGHTA, CDR2 FQGNSA. V lost 5 bases to trimming and J lost 0 bases, with 12 bases between them. The CDR3 covers 15 residues. For the CDR3, the DNA is TGTGCCAGCAGCCGCGATGGGACAAGCACAGATACGCAGTATTTT. Amino acid sequence: CASSRDGTSTDTQYF.

The chain combines TRBV7-3 with TRBJ1-5; tentative D call: TRBD1 (5 bases). The CDR3 spans 14 residues. Trimming stripped 3 bases from V and 6 bases from J, with 12 bases between. Germline V CDR1 and CDR2: SGHTA, FQGTGA. The DNA for the CDR3 is TGTGCCAGCAGCTTGGGGGGGAAGGGTCAGCCCCAGCATTTT. Translating it yields CASSLGGKGQPQHF.

J is TRBJ1-4 and V is TRBV7-9, with D possibly matching TRBD1 (6 bases). This CDR3 contains 12 residues. Germline lookup yields CDR1 SEHNR and CDR2 FQNEAQ (reference sequence). Trimming cost V 1 base and J 11 bases, with 8 bases left between them. CDR3 region: CASSLEQGKLFF. The CDR3 DNA reads as TGTGCCAGCAGCTTAGAACAGGGTAAACTGTTTTTT.

This clone showed up just once. J is TRBJ1-1 and V is TRBV11-2, with a tentative D call TRBD1 (5 bases). This CDR3 region has 14 residues. CDR1 SGHAT and CDR2 FQNNGV come from the germline V gene. V dropped 0 bases and J dropped 4 bases, with 9 bases sitting between them. The CDR3 here is CASSLDRRGTEAFF. The CDR3 DNA follows: TGTGCCAGCAGCTTAGATAGGAGGGGCACTGAAGCTTTCTTT. The full variable domain, in which reference TRBV11-2 and TRBJ1-1 provide the parts outside the CDR3, is EAGVAQSPRYKIIEKRQSVAFWCNPISGHATLYWYQQILGQGPKLLIQFQNNGVVDDSQLPKDRFSAERLKGVDSTLKIQPAKLEDSAVYLCASSLDRRGTEAFFGQGTRLTVV.

This clone was detected once. The rearrangement joins TRBV2 to TRBJ2-1, with D possibly being TRBD2 (6 bases). The CDR3 spans 14 residues. CDR1 SNHLY and CDR2 FYNNEI come from the germline V gene. V was shortened by 3 bases and J by 6 bases, with 12 bases between the two germline ends. CDR3 protein: CASSEIRGTNEQFF. For the CDR3, the DNA is TGTGCCAGCAGTGAGATTCGGGGGACCAATGAGCAGTTCTTC.

This clone occurred once. This chain joins TRBV28 and TRBJ1-3, with a weak D call TRBD1 (5 bases). The CDR3 sequence is 13 residues long. Germline CDR1 reads MDHEN; CDR2 reads SYDVKM. Trimming left V 4 bases short and J 1 base short, with 5 bases between. This chain's CDR3 is CASSSGSGNTIYF. DNA of the CDR3: TGTGCCAGCAGTTCAGGGTCTGGAAACACCATATATTTT.